The rows below give T cell receptor beta chains drawn from one sample of a study of T cells in Graves' hyperthyroidism and ophthalmopathy. TCRdb re-analysed the multiplex PCR reads in MiXCR, keeping a single row per CDR3 protein. The table lists about 590,000 distinct CDR3 sequences, less than 20% of them singletons. The source material was blood. The receptor source for this set is a woman between 25 and 40 years old with Graves' hyperthyroidism. Each CDR3 is given with its conserved first and last residue. Fields, in order: clone size, J gene, V gene, D gene, CDR3 DNA, CDR3 protein. D genes are given only for firm matches. Size is omitted from some rows. Given values are once, few, many or a class for expanded clones.

size: .; J: TRBJ2-1; V: TRBV12-3/TRBV12-4; D: TRBD2; DNA: TGTGCCATCGGGACTAGACTTCGCTACAATGAGCAGTTCTTC; CDR3: CAIGTRLRYNEQFF
size: few; J: TRBJ1-5; V: TRBV7-9; D: .; DNA: TGTGCCAGCAGCTTTGGGTGGGACGATGGCAATCAGCCCCAGCATTTT; CDR3: CASSFGWDDGNQPQHF
size: few; J: TRBJ1-6; V: TRBV25-1; D: .; DNA: TGTGCCAGCAGTGAAGCGCGGAATTCACCCCTCCACTTT; CDR3: CASSEARNSPLHF
size: many; J: TRBJ1-1; V: TRBV12-3/TRBV12-4; D: .; DNA: TGTGCCAGCAGTTTAATAGAGTCAGAAGCTTTCTTT; CDR3: CASSLIESEAFF
size: .; J: TRBJ2-2; V: TRBV7-9; D: TRBD2; DNA: TGTGCCAGCAGCGAGGGACTACCTGGGGGGGAGCTGTTTTTT; CDR3: CASSEGLPGGELFF
size: few; J: TRBJ2-1; V: TRBV28; D: .; DNA: TGTGCCAGCAGTTTAGGGTTCCGCTACAATGAGCAGTTCTTC; CDR3: CASSLGFRYNEQFF
size: many; J: TRBJ1-1; V: TRBV30; D: TRBD1; DNA: TGTGCCTGGAACACCGGGACAGGGGGCAGTCGTATGAACACTGAAGCTTTCTTT; CDR3: CAWNTGTGGSRMNTEAFF
size: many; J: TRBJ1-1; V: TRBV6-4; D: .; DNA: TGTGCCAGCAGTGACAGGGAGGGCACTGAAGCTTTCTTT; CDR3: CASSDREGTEAFF
size: .; J: TRBJ1-5; V: TRBV27; D: TRBD1; DNA: TGTGCCAGCAGTTTAGGGACAGGGGCGAGCCAGCCCCAGCATTTT; CDR3: CASSLGTGASQPQHF
size: many; J: TRBJ2-1; V: TRBV5-6; D: .; DNA: TGTGCCAGCAGCTTGCAGGGTGAGCAGTTCTTC; CDR3: CASSLQGEQFF
size: many; J: TRBJ2-3; V: TRBV24-1; D: .; DNA: TGTGCCACCAGTGATTCGGGGCGGAGCGGCACAGATACGCAGTATTTT; CDR3: CATSDSGRSGTDTQYF
size: many; J: TRBJ2-2; V: TRBV6-5; D: .; DNA: TGTGCCAGCAGTTACCGGCAGCTCAACACCGGGGAGCTGTTTTTT; CDR3: CASSYRQLNTGELFF
size: many; J: TRBJ2-1; V: TRBV20-1; D: .; DNA: TGCAGTGCTATAGCGGTCGAAGGTGGAGTACGCTCCTACAATGAGCAGTTCTTC; CDR3: CSAIAVEGGVRSYNEQFF
size: many; J: TRBJ2-1; V: TRBV6-1; D: TRBD2; DNA: TGTGCCAGCAGTACAACGACTAGCGGGAGATCTGAGCAGTTCTTC; CDR3: CASSTTTSGRSEQFF
size: few; J: TRBJ2-1; V: TRBV12-5; D: .; DNA: TGTGCTAGTGGTCCTAAAGGTGACAATGAGCAGTTCTTC; CDR3: CASGPKGDNEQFF
size: .; J: TRBJ2-1; V: TRBV3-1; D: TRBD2; DNA: TGTGCCAGCTGGGGAGGGCGGGAGGCCACCTACAATGAGCAGTTCTTC; CDR3: CASWGGREATYNEQFF
size: few; J: TRBJ2-3; V: TRBV5-1; D: .; DNA: TGCGCCAGCGGACGCGGTTCCCCAGATACGCAGTATTTT; CDR3: CASGRGSPDTQYF
size: many; J: TRBJ2-7; V: TRBV29-1; D: TRBD1; DNA: TGCAGCGTTGAGGGACAAACAGGGGGTACCTACGAGCAGTACTTC; CDR3: CSVEGQTGGTYEQYF
size: .; J: TRBJ2-7; V: TRBV5-4; D: .; DNA: TGTGCCAGCAGCCTACAGGGCATATCCTACGAGCAGTACTTC; CDR3: CASSLQGISYEQYF
size: few; J: TRBJ1-5; V: TRBV28; D: TRBD1; DNA: TGTGCCAGCAGCCCCTATCGACAGGGAGGAAGGGCTCAGCCCCAGCATTTT; CDR3: CASSPYRQGGRAQPQHF
size: .; J: TRBJ2-1; V: TRBV5-1; D: .; DNA: TGCGCCAGCAGCTTGGTAGGGGACTACAATGAGCAGTTCTTC; CDR3: CASSLVGDYNEQFF